This T cell receptor (beta chain) came from a study of OX40 agonist ivuxolimab in advanced cancers. Across the whole study: Ivuxolimab, an antibody acting as an agonist of OX40 (CD134), was used to treat patients.

J gave up 8 bases and V 4 bases, and 11 bases lay outside the gene matches. The CDR3 extends over 15 amino acids. Looked up from germline, CDR1 is SGHDT and CDR2 is YYEEEE. The table came from immunoSEQ multiplex PCR; TCRdb's copy has only in-frame clones and leaves some out. Of roughly 96,000 clones listed, approximately 84% were seen once; the top ten hold under 7%. This clone has just one count. Its specificity is unknown. Study-wide points: Within 6 weeks, CD4+ and CD8+ blood T cells expanded clonally at 0.1 to 3.0 mg/kg. Average numbers of expanded clones were greater in CD8+ T cells than in CD4+.

The sample here was CD4+ or CD8+ T cells sorted from blood, taken in a trial of the OX40 agonist ivuxolimab. The sequence was collected from an adult with an advanced solid tumor such as melanoma, head and neck, liver or kidney cancer. The chain is built from TRBV5-6 and TRBJ1-2, with TRBD1 identical over 10 bases. The CDR3 DNA reads as TGTGCCAGCAGCACCCCCGGGACAGGGGATTCGGGCTACACCTTC. Amino acid sequence: CASSTPGTGDSGYTF. Filled out from reference TRBV5-6 and TRBJ1-2, the complete variable domain reads DAGVTQSPTHLIKTRGQQVTLRCSPKSGHDTVSWYQQALGQGPQFIFQYYEEEERQRGNFPDRFSGHQFPNYSSELNVNALLLGDSALYLCASSTPGTGDSGYTFGSGTRLTVV.